This T cell receptor beta chain was sequenced for a study of Tregs in tolerant kidney transplant recipients. Study-wide points: This study did not directly address biological reproducibility.

Data came from immunoSEQ multiplex PCR; TCRdb stores just in-frame clones and leaves some out. The sample lists about 120,000 clones, 85% to 95% seen once, with less than 0.7% in the top ten. The CDR3 consists of 13 residues. Germline-derived CDR1 and CDR2 are SGHTA and FQGNSA. Between the trimmed V and J ends, which lost 3 bases and 7 bases, there was a span of 12 bases. Unstimulated regulatory T cells (CD4+CD25+CD127-), CD4+CD25- non-regulatory cells, CD4 and CD8 cells were FACS-sorted from thawed PBMCs. About this clone itself: The antigen is not known.

The chain carries TRBV7-2 and TRBJ1-1; D gene ambiguous. Sequencing used CD4+ T cells from blood. The sequence was obtained from a human donor in good health. This CDR3 is CASSFAAAGEAFF. The CDR3 nucleotides are TGTGCCAGCAGCTTTGCCGCTGCTGGTGAAGCTTTCTTT.